This T cell receptor beta chain was recovered during a study of T cell repertoires in cytomegalovirus infection. Study information: Both a matching HLA type and CMV infection were indicated by public TCR beta signatures.

Study-level points and caveats: Dominating the ex vivo response were TCR beta clonotypes that were CMV-specific and HLA-C-restricted. Based on cumulative public TCR beta family frequency, carriers of CMV plus the relevant HLA were identified.

V lost 1 base, J lost 2 bases, and 18 bases lay in between. The CDR3 spans 17 residues. CDR1 is MNHGY and CDR2 is SAAAGT in the germline V gene. Only a few counts were recorded for this clonotype. Its cognate antigen is unknown. Via MiXCR, TCRdb re-called the reads, giving one row per CDR3 protein. The table includes fewer than 550,000 distinct CDR3 sequences, 30% to 40% detected once. The TCR comes from a human donor in good health (CMV status not recorded). Some clones in this sample may be carry-over from other donors' samples. Sequenced: PBMCs. The chain uses TRBV6-8 and TRBJ2-7; no clear D gene. CDR3 region: CASSYCRSSYPPYEQYF. The CDR3 DNA sequence: TGTGCCAGCAGTTACTGCAGGTCTTCATATCCTCCCTACGAGCAGTACTTC.